These 11 T cell receptor beta chains were all obtained from the same sample, sequenced in a study of CD8 T cells in Susac syndrome. RNA totalling roughly 0.45 to 1 ug underwent reverse transcription with random hexamers. TCRdb processed the immunoSEQ multiplex PCR reads anew with MiXCR; each CDR3 protein has one entry. Of hundreds of thousands of distinct CDR3 sequences listed, 95% are singletons. Sequencing input: CD4+ T cells from PBMCs. Source of these receptors: a human donor with multiple sclerosis.

The chain recombines TRBV7-6 with TRBJ1-5; D remains ambiguous. Germline V lookup: CDR1 SGHVS, CDR2 FNYEAQ. Between the trimmed V and J ends, which lost 4 bases and 3 bases, there was a span of 7 bases. This CDR3 contains 13 residues. In DNA form, the CDR3 reads TGTGCCAGCAGCTATGGAAACAATCAGCCCCAGCATTTT. Translated: CASSYGNNQPQHF.

This chain connects TRBV20-1 to TRBJ2-3; D may correspond to TRBD1 or TRBD2 (5 bases each). Looked up from germline, CDR1 is DFQATT and CDR2 is SNEGSKA (reference sequence). Trimming removed 4 bases at V and 0 bases at J, with 20 bases between. CDR3 size: 17 residues. Here the CDR3 reads CSAISPGRPTSTDTQYF. The CDR3 DNA follows: TGCAGTGCTATATCTCCGGGACGCCCAACTAGCACAGATACGCAGTATTTT.

This chain uses TRBV20-1 with TRBJ2-7, with 10 nucleotides matching TRBD1. V lost 6 bases, J lost 2 bases, and 7 bases stayed unmatched. This CDR3 spans 14 amino acids. Germline V lookup: CDR1 DFQATT, CDR2 SNEGSKA (reference sequence). DNA of the CDR3: TGCAGTGCCTCGGGGACAGGGGCCACCTACGAGCAGTACTTC. Protein sequence: CSASGTGATYEQYF.

The CDR3 DNA reads TGTGCCAGCAGCTTAGCCGGGGGGCTGAACCATGAGCAGTTCTTC. Translation gives CASSLAGGLNHEQFF. The chain recombines TRBV11-2 with TRBJ2-1, with D perhaps TRBD2 (7 bases). CDR3 size: 15 residues. CDR1 and CDR2 from the germline V gene are SGHAT and FQNNGV. V was clipped by 1 base and J by 8 bases, with 15 bases between them.

This clonotype was counted only a few times. The chain couples TRBV6-1 to TRBJ2-7; D not resolved. From germline, CDR1 is MNHNS and CDR2 SASEGT. The CDR3 covers 14 residues. V was trimmed by 3 bases and J by 1 base, leaving 10 bases between them. CDR3 sequence reads: CASSEALGSYEQYF. Written as DNA, the CDR3 is TGTGCCAGCAGTGAGGCCCTGGGGTCCTACGAGCAGTACTTC.

The J gene is TRBJ1-4, the V gene TRBV28; D remains unclear. V was pared by 5 bases and J by 5 bases, with 15 bases between. Looked up from germline, CDR1 is MDHEN and CDR2 is SYDVKM. The CDR3 runs 15 residues. The CDR3 DNA sequence: TGTGCCAGCAGTCCAGGCCGGACGGGGAATGAAAAACTGTTTTTT. Translation: CASSPGRTGNEKLFF.

The chain links TRBV20-1 to TRBJ2-1, with D hard to call. The germline V gene encodes CDR1 DFQATT and CDR2 SNEGSKA (reference sequence). CDR3 length: 12 residues. Trimming stripped 1 base from V and 6 bases from J, with 7 bases between. In nucleotides, the CDR3 is TGCAGTGCTAGAGTGTCTAGCAATGAGCAGTTCTTC. Protein product: CSARVSSNEQFF.

This chain links TRBV20-1 with TRBJ1-5; the D gene is possibly TRBD1 (6 bases). V was pared by 0 bases and J by 6 bases, with 12 bases between. The CDR3 spans 14 residues. Germline values: CDR1 DFQATT, CDR2 SNEGSKA (reference sequence). The CDR3 nucleotides read TGCAGTGCTAGAGATCTACAGGGAGCTCAGCCCCAGCATTTT. This codes for CSARDLQGAQPQHF.

The rearrangement links TRBV25-1 to TRBJ1-2; D is unresolved. V was pared by 2 bases and J by 5 bases, with 9 bases between. The CDR3 spans 13 residues. Looked up from germline, CDR1 is MGHDK and CDR2 is SYGVNS. The CDR3 sequence is CASSEGWGYGYTF. The CDR3 bases are TGTGCCAGCAGTGAAGGGTGGGGTTATGGCTACACCTTC.

The chain combines TRBV14 with TRBJ2-1; 13 bases agree with TRBD2. Germline CDR1 and CDR2: SGHDN and FVKESK. V shed 2 bases and J 4 bases; nucleotides not matched to a gene: 2. The CDR3 sequence is 16 residues long. The CDR3 DNA sequence: TGTGCCAGCAGCCAAACTAGCGGGAGGGCATACAATGAGCAGTTCTTC. It specifies CASSQTSGRAYNEQFF.

This chain links TRBV3-1 with TRBJ1-2, with D possibly being TRBD1 (5 bases). Germline V gene data show CDR1 as LGHDT and CDR2 as YNNKEL (reference sequence). The CDR3 contains 14 residues. V lost 0 bases to trimming and J lost 4 bases, with 9 bases between them. Here the CDR3 reads CASSQEGQVYGYTF. In DNA form, the CDR3 reads TGTGCCAGCAGCCAAGAGGGGCAGGTCTATGGCTACACCTTC.